This TCR beta chain was obtained from a study of blood T cell repertoires in COVID-19. Across the study: Samples of COVID-19 (acute and convalescent) were obtained from the United States, Italy and Spain. In each case, the material was cDNA or gDNA derived from T cells, B-cell-depleted T cells, or PBMCs.

Authors' processing steps: Amplification with reference gene primers provided the estimates of nucleated cell counts. The assay was immunoSEQ multiplex PCR, and TCRdb's table has in-frame clones only and misses some. The DNA was the basis for D and trimming; V, J and clone size are from that table. The sample consists of over 120,000 clones, about 87% of them appearing once. The V gene end was trimmed by 4 bases and the J gene end by 8 bases; junction bases not matched to a gene: 6. The germline V gene has CDR1 SGDLS and CDR2 YYNGEE. This CDR3 has 14 amino acids. Only a few counts were recorded for this clone.

This chain connects TRBV9 to TRBJ1-2; 12 nucleotides align to TRBD1. The specimen was peripheral blood. The TCR sequence derives from a human donor in a cohort sampled during active COVID-19. CDR3 region: CASSPGQGAWGYTF. CDR3 coding DNA: TGTGCCAGCAGCCCGGGACAGGGGGCTTGGGGCTACACCTTC.